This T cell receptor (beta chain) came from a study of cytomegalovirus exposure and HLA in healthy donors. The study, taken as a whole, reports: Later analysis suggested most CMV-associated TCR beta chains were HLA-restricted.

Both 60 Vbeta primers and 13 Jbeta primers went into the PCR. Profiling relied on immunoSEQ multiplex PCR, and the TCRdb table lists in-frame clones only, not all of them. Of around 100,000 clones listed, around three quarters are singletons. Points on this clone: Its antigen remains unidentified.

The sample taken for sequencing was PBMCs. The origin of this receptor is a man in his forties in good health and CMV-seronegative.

The CDR3 DNA sequence: TGTGCCAGCAGCTCCTGGACTAGCGGGGGGGATAGTGACATTCAGTACTTC. Its translation is CASSSWTSGGDSDIQYF. V usage is TRBV5-4 and J usage is TRBJ2-4, with 15 bases aligning to TRBD2. Germline lookup yields CDR1 SGHNT and CDR2 YYREEE (reference sequence). Germline trimming cut 3 bases from V and 8 bases from J; bases unmatched to any gene: 9. The CDR3 loop spans 17 amino acids.